This passage covers 17 T cell receptor beta chains from one sample sequenced in a study of T-cell memory formation after mild COVID-19. TCRdb reanalysed the 5' RACE reads using MiXCR and keeps one entry per CDR3 protein. The sample carries under 400,000 distinct CDR3 sequences, roughly 21% recorded once. The sample consisted of PBMCs or a T cell subset sorted from them (not recorded which). The origin of the receptors is an adult woman who had mild COVID-19 (a few samples of this study predate the infection). Cell type and time point are not known.

The chain has TRBV29-1 and TRBJ1-1; D perhaps matches TRBD1 (6 bases). V was trimmed by 6 bases and J by 0 bases, leaving 17 bases between them. The CDR3 loop spans 15 amino acids. Germline loops: CDR1 SQVTM, CDR2 ANQGSEA. CDR3 sequence reads: CSVFFPGQLNTEAFF. In DNA, the CDR3 is TGCAGCGTGTTTTTTCCCGGACAGCTGAACACTGAAGCTTTCTTT. Using reference TRBV29-1 and TRBJ1-1 for the parts outside the CDR3, the full variable domain is SAVISQKPSRDICQRGTSLTIQCQVDSQVTMMFWYRQQPGQSLTLIATANQGSEATYESGFVIDKFPISRPNLTFSTLTVSNMSPEDSSIYLCSVFFPGQLNTEAFFGQGTRLTVV.

CDR3: CASSSLPTSGAWGTDTQYF. The CDR3 bases are TGTGCCAGCAGCTCCCTACCGACTAGCGGGGCCTGGGGCACAGATACGCAGTATTTT. V gene TRBV7-2 combines with J gene TRBJ2-3; 11 positions match TRBD2. CDR1 SGHTA and CDR2 FQGNSA come from the germline V gene. CDR3 length: 19 residues. J lost 1 base, V lost 4 bases, and 13 bases had no gene match.

CDR3 sequence reads: CATRSQPRYGYTF. The CDR3 nucleotides read TGTGCCACCAGGAGCCAACCCCGGTATGGCTACACCTTC. V is TRBV15 and J is TRBJ1-2; D gene uncertain. This CDR3 region has 13 residues. The ends were cut back, 6 bases at V and 5 bases at J, with 13 bases in the middle. Germline V gene lookup returns CDR1 LNHNV and CDR2 YYDKDF (reference sequence).

V and J are TRBV27 and TRBJ2-3; possible D gene TRBD2, 6 bases. The V end was cut by 5 bases, the J end by 5 bases, with 17 bases between. CDR1 is MNHEY, CDR2 SMNVEV, per germline (reference sequence). This CDR3 comprises 15 residues. This CDR3 reads CASSMTRLVRDTQYF. In DNA, the CDR3 is TGTGCCAGCAGTATGACTAGATTGGTTCGAGATACGCAGTATTTT.

The chain recombines TRBV5-1 with TRBJ2-3; TRBD1 matches 10 bases. Germline loops: CDR1 SGHRS, CDR2 YFSETQ. This CDR3 spans 15 amino acids. V was pared by 4 bases and J by 4 bases, with 6 bases of the junction left unmatched. Written as DNA, the CDR3 is TGCGCCAGCAGCCCTCGGACAGGGGGACCAGATACGCAGTATTTT. Translated, it gives CASSPRTGGPDTQYF.

The gene calls are TRBV12-3 or TRBV12-4 and TRBJ1-2; D possibly corresponds to TRBD1 (5 bases). The CDR3 has 19 amino acids. Trimming cost V 6 bases and J 8 bases, with 34 bases left between them. In DNA, the CDR3 is TGTGCCAGCAGACCAAGACAGCCGTCCGGGACGGTCTTCCTGCGGGGCTACACCTTC. It yields the protein CASRPRQPSGTVFLRGYTF.

The CDR3 nucleotides are TGCGCCAGCAGCTTGGGGGGGATCAAGCGAGAGACCCAGTACTTC. It translates to CASSLGGIKRETQYF. The chain employs TRBV5-1 and TRBJ2-5; D is tentatively TRBD1 or TRBD2 (5 bases each). Germline CDR1 and CDR2: SGHRS and YFSETQ. Trimming cost V 0 bases and J 4 bases, with 13 bases left between them. CDR3 length: 15 residues.

This clonotype appeared a few times. The rearrangement joins TRBV9 to TRBJ1-6; the D gene is possibly TRBD1 (5 bases). CDR3 length: 16 amino acids. Germline CDR1 and CDR2: SGDLS and YYNGEE. V was pared by 1 base and J by 7 bases, with 15 bases between. CDR3 DNA sequence: TGTGCCAGCAGCGTAACGGGGCAGGGAAGGAATTCACCCCTCCACTTT. Amino acid sequence: CASSVTGQGRNSPLHF. The full variable domain, completed using reference TRBV9 and TRBJ1-6, is DSGVTQTPKHLITATGQRVTLRCSPRSGDLSVYWYQQSLDQGLQFLIQYYNGEERAKGNILERFSAQQFPDLHSELNLSSLELGDSALYFCASSVTGQGRNSPLHFGNGTRLTVT.

This clonotype was observed a few times. The DNA for the CDR3 is TGTGCCAGCAGCTTAGGAATAACCCCTGGAAACACCATATATTTT. It translates to CASSLGITPGNTIYF. The chain uses TRBV7-2 and TRBJ1-3; no clear D gene. V was trimmed by 1 base and J by 2 bases, leaving 9 bases between them. The CDR3 runs 15 residues. Germline lookup yields CDR1 SGHTA and CDR2 FQGNSA.

This chain uses TRBV4-3 with TRBJ2-1, with 7 positions matching TRBD1. This CDR3 has 16 amino acids. Trimming took 1 base from V and 4 from J; bases not matched to a gene: 7. The V gene's germline CDR1 is LGHNA and CDR2 YSLEER. The CDR3 coding sequence is TGCGCCAGCAGCCAAGTATCCGGGACAGCTTACAATGAGCAGTTCTTC. It encodes CASSQVSGTAYNEQFF.

V usage is TRBV18 and J usage is TRBJ2-5; no definite D call. V lost 6 bases and J 2 bases, leaving 13 bases between the germline ends. The CDR3 has 14 amino acids. Germline CDR1 KGHSH, CDR2 LQKENI. CDR3 region: CASSKLGWQETQYF. The CDR3 DNA follows: TGTGCCAGCTCGAAGCTGGGTTGGCAAGAGACCCAGTACTTC.

At least ten counts were recorded for this clonotype. This chain links TRBV7-3 with TRBJ2-5; D tentatively fits TRBD1 or TRBD2 (5 bases each). This CDR3 spans 13 amino acids. Germline V gene lookup returns CDR1 SGHTA and CDR2 FQGTGA. Trimming pared 2 bases from V and 4 bases from J, leaving 8 bases between. The CDR3 region has the DNA TGTGCCAGCAGCTTACGTGGGGGAGAGACCCAGTACTTC. It encodes CASSLRGGETQYF.

This clonotype showed up just a few times. The rearrangement uses TRBV7-9 and TRBJ1-1, with D hard to call. Germline assignment: CDR1 SEHNR and CDR2 FQNEAQ (reference sequence). CDR3 length: 14 residues. V lost 6 bases and J 1 base, leaving 12 bases between the germline ends. The CDR3 nucleotides read TGTGCCAGCAGGTCCTTGGGAGGGAACACTGAAGCTTTCTTT. Translated, it gives CASRSLGGNTEAFF.

This chain joins TRBV2 and TRBJ2-2; a weak D match, TRBD2 (5 bases). In germline, CDR1 is SNHLY, CDR2 FYNNEI. V lost 0 bases to trimming and J lost 7 bases, with 15 bases between them. The CDR3 runs 16 residues. In nucleotides, the CDR3 is TGTGCCAGCAGTGAAGCCAAGTGGACTTTCGGCGGGGAGCTGTTTTTT. Amino acid sequence: CASSEAKWTFGGELFF.

A few counts support this clonotype. V gene TRBV7-2 combines with J gene TRBJ1-2, with 9 bases matching TRBD1. CDR1 is SGHTA, CDR2 FQGNSA, per germline. Losses at the gene ends were 1 base for V and 5 bases for J; bases not matched to a gene: 2. The length of the CDR3 is 14 residues. Written as DNA, the CDR3 is TGTGCCAGCAGCTTAGTAGGGACAGGGTATGGCTACACCTTC. Residues: CASSLVGTGYGYTF.

The chain recombines TRBV7-2 with TRBJ1-5; no definite D call. Germline CDR1 SGHTA, CDR2 FQGNSA. The CDR3 totals 16 residues. The ends were cut back, 2 bases at V and 2 bases at J, with 13 bases in the middle. The CDR3 nucleotides read TGTGCCAGCAGCTTAAGGCGCCTTGGGGGCAATCAGCCCCAGCATTTT. Protein product: CASSLRRLGGNQPQHF.

This clonotype was found a few times. V is TRBV5-1 and J is TRBJ1-6, with TRBD1 identical over 7 bases. The V gene's germline CDR1 is SGHRS and CDR2 YFSETQ. This CDR3 comprises 16 residues. Germline trimming cut 0 bases from V and 5 bases from J; bases unmatched to any gene: 5. For the CDR3, the DNA is TGCGCCAGCAGCTTGGTTCCGGGACAGAATAATTCACCCCTCCACTTT. It codes for CASSLVPGQNNSPLHF.